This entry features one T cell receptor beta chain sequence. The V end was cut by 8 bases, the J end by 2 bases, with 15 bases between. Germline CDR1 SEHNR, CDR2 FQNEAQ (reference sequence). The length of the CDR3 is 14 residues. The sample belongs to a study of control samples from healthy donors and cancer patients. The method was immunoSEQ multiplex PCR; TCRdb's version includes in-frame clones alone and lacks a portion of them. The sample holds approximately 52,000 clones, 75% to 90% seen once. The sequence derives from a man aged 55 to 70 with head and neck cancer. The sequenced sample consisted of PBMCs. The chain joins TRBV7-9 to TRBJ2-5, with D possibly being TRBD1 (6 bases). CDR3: CASQGTIQQETQYF. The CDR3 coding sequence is TGTGCCAGCCAGGGGACGATTCAGCAAGAGACCCAGTACTTC.